This entry lists 20 T cell receptor beta chains sequenced from one sample in a study of OX40 agonist ivuxolimab in advanced cancers. The data were produced by immunoSEQ multiplex PCR, yet TCRdb's version contains in-frame clones alone and is incomplete. The sample carries over 20,000 clones, 85% to 90% recorded once. Here the sequenced sample was CD4+ or CD8+ T cells sorted from blood, taken in a trial of the OX40 agonist ivuxolimab. The receptors derive from an adult with an advanced solid tumor such as melanoma, head and neck, liver or kidney cancer.

This rearrangement joins TRBV7-9 to TRBJ1-2; no definite D call. CDR1 is SEHNR and CDR2 is FQNEAQ in the germline V gene (reference sequence). The V end was cut by 6 bases, the J end by 5 bases, with 19 bases between. CDR3 size: 15 residues. The CDR3 region has the DNA TGTGCCAGCAGATCAGACGAAAGAGCGATATATGGCTACACCTTC. Translated: CASRSDERAIYGYTF.

The rearrangement links TRBV7-9 to TRBJ2-1; TRBD2 might be the D (6 bases). The CDR3 is 14 amino acids. Trimming pared 5 bases from V and 4 bases from J, leaving 12 bases between. Germline CDR1 SEHNR, CDR2 FQNEAQ (reference sequence). CDR3 loop: CASSPRSGYNEQFF. In nucleotides, the CDR3 is TGTGCCAGCAGCCCCCGAAGCGGGTACAATGAGCAGTTCTTC.

V usage is TRBV7-2 and J usage is TRBJ1-5, with unresolved D. The CDR3 extends over 15 amino acids. Germline V CDR1 and CDR2: SGHTA, FQGNSA. The V end lost 4 bases, the J end lost 7 bases, and 17 bases lay between the germline ends. CDR3 protein: CASSSPTRGGQPQHF. In nucleotides, the CDR3 is TGTGCCAGCAGCTCTCCCACCCGAGGAGGCCAGCCCCAGCATTTT.

The chain links TRBV19 to TRBJ2-1, with D perhaps TRBD1 (5 bases). The germline V gene encodes CDR1 LNHDA and CDR2 SQIVND (reference sequence). CDR3 length: 15 amino acids. Trimming pared 1 base from V and 3 bases from J, leaving 10 bases between. DNA of the CDR3: TGTGCCAGTAGTATAGCCCAGGGATTCTACAATGAGCAGTTCTTC. Protein: CASSIAQGFYNEQFF. Using reference TRBV19 and TRBJ2-1 for the parts outside the CDR3, the full variable domain is DGGITQSPKYLFRKEGQNVTLSCEQNLNHDAMYWYRQDPGQGLRLIYYSQIVNDFQKGDIAEGYSVSREKKESFPLTVTSAQKNPTAFYLCASSIAQGFYNEQFFGPGTRLTVL.

This sequence joins TRBV7-9 and TRBJ2-7; TRBD2 aligns across 11 bases. V shed 2 bases, J shed 0 bases, and the junction held 6 bases outside the gene matches. From germline, CDR1 is SEHNR and CDR2 FQNEAQ (reference sequence). The CDR3 covers 17 residues. CDR3 sequence (DNA): TGTGCCAGCAGCTTAACGGGACTAGCGGAGACCTCCTACGAGCAGTACTTC. Translating gives CASSLTGLAETSYEQYF.

The chain couples TRBV6-1 to TRBJ2-7, with D unresolved. The V and J ends lost 2 bases and 4 bases respectively, with 9 bases between them. This CDR3 has 13 amino acids. Germline CDR1 and CDR2: MNHNS and SASEGT. CDR3 amino acids: CASSEWLGYEQYF. CDR3 bases: TGTGCCAGCAGTGAATGGTTGGGTTACGAGCAGTACTTC.

J is TRBJ2-3 and V is TRBV9; D not certain. Per germline, CDR1 SGDLS and CDR2 YYNGEE. With 2 bases removed from V and 1 base from J, the gap between germline ends came to 8 bases. There are 14 residues in the CDR3. The DNA for the CDR3 is TGTGCCAGCAGCGTTAGTTTCGGCACAGATACGCAGTATTTT. Translating it yields CASSVSFGTDTQYF.

This chain uses TRBV10-3 with TRBJ2-3; TRBD1 aligns across 7 bases. V lost 8 bases, J lost 6 bases, and 5 bases stayed unmatched. CDR1 is ENHRY and CDR2 is SYGVKD in the germline V gene. This CDR3 spans 12 amino acids. CDR3 amino acids: CAIRQGGDTQYF. Here the CDR3 DNA reads TGTGCCATCCGACAGGGTGGTGATACGCAGTATTTT.

The rearrangement joins TRBV6-5 to TRBJ1-1; D is unresolved. The CDR3 runs to 13 residues. V lost 0 bases and J 10 bases, leaving 12 bases between the germline ends. The germline CDR1 and CDR2 sequences are MNHEY and SVGAGI. Here the CDR3 reads CASSYSMILAAFF. CDR3 DNA: TGTGCCAGCAGTTACTCGATGATCTTGGCAGCTTTCTTT.

CDR3 residues: CASSFGQTGEQYF. The DNA for the CDR3 is TGTGCCAGCAGCTTCGGACAGACCGGCGAGCAGTACTTC. This chain uses TRBV11-2 with TRBJ2-7; D might be TRBD1 (6 bases). CDR3 length: 13 residues. Germline values: CDR1 SGHAT, CDR2 FQNNGV. Trimming cost V 3 bases and J 6 bases, with 12 bases left between them. Combining the CDR3 with reference TRBV11-2 and TRBJ2-7 gives the whole variable domain EAGVAQSPRYKIIEKRQSVAFWCNPISGHATLYWYQQILGQGPKLLIQFQNNGVVDDSQLPKDRFSAERLKGVDSTLKIQPAKLEDSAVYLCASSFGQTGEQYFGPGTRLTVT.

The V call is TRBV29-1, the J call TRBJ2-5; 8 positions match TRBD2. There are 14 residues in the CDR3. J lost 6 bases, V lost 0 bases, and 6 bases had no gene match. From germline, CDR1 is SQVTM and CDR2 ANQGSEA. CDR3 loop: CSVEDGAGAQTQYF. The CDR3, as DNA: TGCAGCGTTGAAGACGGAGCGGGGGCCCAGACCCAGTACTTC.

The chain combines TRBV15 with TRBJ1-3; unclear D gene. With 2 bases removed from V and 1 base from J, the gap between germline ends came to 9 bases. Looked up from germline, CDR1 is LNHNV and CDR2 is YYDKDF (reference sequence). The CDR3 has 15 amino acids. The CDR3: CATSRTDTSGNTIYF. The CDR3 DNA is TGTGCCACCAGCAGAACCGACACGTCTGGAAACACCATATATTTT.

This chain joins TRBV5-8 and TRBJ2-1, with D perhaps matching TRBD2 (6 bases). Between the trimmed V and J ends, which lost 10 bases and 2 bases, there was a span of 10 bases. Germline V gene sequence: CDR1 SGHTS, CDR2 YDEGEE. This CDR3 has 12 amino acids. The CDR3 here is CAWDFAYNEQFF. The CDR3 region has the DNA TGTGCCTGGGACTTCGCCTACAATGAGCAGTTCTTC.

This sequence joins TRBV30 and TRBJ2-5; D gene unclear. The CDR3 has 13 amino acids. V lost 2 bases and J lost 0, with 7 bases in between. Germline values: CDR1 GTSNPN, CDR2 SVGIG (reference sequence). CDR3 sequence (DNA): TGTGCCTGGAGTATGGGGTACCAAGAGACCCAGTACTTC. Amino acid sequence: CAWSMGYQETQYF.

The chain joins TRBV27 to TRBJ1-2; possibly TRBD1 for D (6 bases). CDR1 MNHEY and CDR2 SMNVEV come from the germline V gene (reference sequence). This CDR3 contains 14 residues. V lost 5 bases and J 5 bases, leaving 15 bases between the germline ends. CDR3 sequence reads: CASSARQVGYGYTF. CDR3 nucleotides: TGTGCCAGCAGTGCTCGACAGGTTGGGTATGGCTACACCTTC.

The V gene is TRBV19, the J gene TRBJ1-2; TRBD1 matches 7 bases. V lost 9 bases to trimming and J lost 8 bases; unmatched junction nucleotides: 6. This CDR3 has 11 residues. Germline values: CDR1 LNHDA, CDR2 SQIVND (reference sequence). CDR3 sequence reads: CASSLGGGYTF. CDR3 coding DNA: TGTGCCAGCAGCCTAGGGGGCGGCTACACCTTC.

The V and J genes are TRBV6-4 and TRBJ2-1; possible D gene TRBD2, 6 bases. Germline assignment: CDR1 MRHNA and CDR2 SNTAGT. CDR3 length equals 16 residues. With 3 bases removed from V and 0 bases from J, the gap between germline ends came to 12 bases. CDR3 in DNA: TGTGCCAGCAGTGATTGGCGGGGCGGCTCCTACAATGAGCAGTTCTTC. Its protein is CASSDWRGGSYNEQFF.

The chain joins TRBV6-4 to TRBJ2-3; unclear D gene. Germline CDR1 and CDR2: MRHNA and SNTAGT. This CDR3 is 14 amino acids long. V was trimmed by 4 bases and J by 2 bases, leaving 10 bases between them. CDR3 sequence reads: CASSALLNTDTQYF. The CDR3, as DNA: TGTGCCAGCAGTGCCCTGCTGAACACAGATACGCAGTATTTT.

This clone is medium-sized within its sample. The rearrangement uses TRBV7-3 and TRBJ2-1; D gene ambiguous. V was shortened by 6 bases and J by 6 bases, with 18 bases between the two germline ends. Germline V CDR1 and CDR2: SGHTA, FQGTGA. The CDR3 is 15 residues long. The CDR3 DNA is TGTGCCAGCAGTTTCATCCCTTCTCTTTCCAATGAGCAGTTCTTC. Its protein is CASSFIPSLSNEQFF.

The chain is built from TRBV19 and TRBJ2-2, with TRBD2 matching 8 bases. From germline, CDR1 is LNHDA and CDR2 SQIVND (reference sequence). The CDR3 spans 14 residues. V dropped 4 bases and J dropped 4; count of bases not matched to a gene: 2. CDR3 coding DNA: TGTGCCAGTAGTACTAGCGGGCTCACCGGGGAGCTGTTTTTT. Translation: CASSTSGLTGELFF. The variable domain in full, with the rest retrieved from reference TRBV19 and TRBJ2-2, is DGGITQSPKYLFRKEGQNVTLSCEQNLNHDAMYWYRQDPGQGLRLIYYSQIVNDFQKGDIAEGYSVSREKKESFPLTVTSAQKNPTAFYLCASSTSGLTGELFFGEGSRLTVL.